Shown below are 10 T cell receptor beta chains from a single sample sequenced in a study of beta chain features in type 1 diabetes. No antigen has been identified for these receptors. The study, taken as a whole, reports: Shorter TCRB CDR3s, moderately but significantly so, were found in Type 1 diabetes patients in all four CD4+ subsets.

Investigators reverse transcribed all isolated RNA, so they sequenced expressed TCRB transcripts. TCRdb's copy holds only in-frame clones and misses some; the assay was immunoSEQ multiplex PCR. Of hundreds of thousands of clones in the sample, around 15% were seen once. Sequenced: naive CD4+ T cells from blood. The receptor source for this set is a man aged 18 to 30 with type 1 diabetes.

V gene TRBV9 combines with J gene TRBJ2-5; TRBD2 is a possible D gene (5 bases). Trimming shortened V by 4 bases and J by 1 base, and 11 bases separated the two germline ends. Germline V gene data show CDR1 as SGDLS and CDR2 as YYNGEE. The CDR3 length is 14 residues. CDR3: CASSPRDPQETQYF. Here the CDR3 DNA reads TGTGCCAGCAGCCCCCGGGATCCCCAAGAGACCCAGTACTTC.

This clone turned up a few times. The V call is TRBV30, the J call TRBJ1-5; 8 positions agree with TRBD1. V dropped 6 bases and J dropped 0; count of bases not matched to a gene: 4. Germline V CDR1 and CDR2: GTSNPN, SVGIG (reference sequence). The CDR3 has 14 amino acids. CDR3 amino acids: CACTTGDSNQPQHF. CDR3 sequence (DNA): TGTGCCTGTACGACAGGGGATAGCAATCAGCCCCAGCATTTT.

This sequence joins TRBV28 and TRBJ2-7; 7 nucleotides match TRBD1. Germline V gives CDR1 MDHEN, CDR2 SYDVKM. The CDR3 runs to 15 residues. V lost 6 bases and J lost 3; bases outside the gene matches: 11. The CDR3 loop reads CASSAPGQNLYEQYF. The CDR3 DNA is TGTGCCAGCAGCGCTCCGGGACAGAATCTCTACGAGCAGTACTTC.

In regard to this clone: Other DNA sequences within the sample encode an identical CDR3. V and J are TRBV2 and TRBJ2-1; 10 positions match TRBD2. Looked up from germline, CDR1 is SNHLY and CDR2 is FYNNEI. Trimming took 2 bases from V and 4 from J; bases not matched to a gene: 2. This CDR3 has 15 residues. CDR3 residues: CASSESSGGYNEQFF. Here the CDR3 DNA reads TGTGCCAGCAGTGAATCTAGCGGGGGTTACAATGAGCAGTTCTTC. The variable domain in full, completed from reference TRBV2 and TRBJ2-1, reads EPEVTQTPSHQVTQMGQEVILRCVPISNHLYFYWYRQILGQKVEFLVSFYNNEISEKSEIFDDQFSVERPDGSNFTLKIRSTKLEDSAMYFCASSESSGGYNEQFFGPGTRLTVL.

This clone was seen a few times. The V and J genes are TRBV4-1 and TRBJ2-6; D tentatively fits TRBD1 or TRBD2 (5 bases each). CDR3 length: 19 amino acids. Trimming took off 6 bases at V and 1 base at J, with 22 bases between the two ends. The germline CDR1 and CDR2 sequences are MGHRA and YSYEKL. Here the CDR3 DNA reads TGCGCCAGCAGACGCAGAGGGGTCAGGGTCGATTCTGGGGCCAACGTCCTGACTTTC. It is translated as CASRRRGVRVDSGANVLTF.

This clone was detected only a few times. This rearrangement joins TRBV18 to TRBJ2-7, with D maybe TRBD1 (5 bases). V was cut by 3 bases and J by 6 bases, with 9 bases left in between. Germline V gene lookup returns CDR1 KGHSH and CDR2 LQKENI. The CDR3 extends over 12 amino acids. The CDR3 here is CASSPNTGEQYF. The CDR3 DNA sequence: TGTGCCAGCTCACCGAATACAGGCGAGCAGTACTTC.

The gene calls are TRBV7-9 and TRBJ1-2, with D possibly being TRBD1 (5 bases). The CDR3 is 12 residues long. V shed 5 bases and J shed 7 bases, with 11 bases lying between them. Germline CDR1 reads SEHNR; CDR2 reads FQNEAQ (reference sequence). DNA for the CDR3: TGTGCCAGCAGCCAGCAGGGACCTGGCTACACCTTC. Encoded protein: CASSQQGPGYTF.

This clone was seen a few times. The chain couples TRBV29-1 to TRBJ1-2, with a tentative D call TRBD1 (6 bases). Germline lookup yields CDR1 SQVTM and CDR2 ANQGSEA. The V end lost 2 bases, the J end lost 5 bases, and 21 bases lay between the germline ends. CDR3 length equals 16 residues. CDR3 DNA: TGCAGCGTTGAACTGACAGGCCGATTATACCCATATGGCTACACCTTC. Its translation: CSVELTGRLYPYGYTF.

The chain uses TRBV30 and TRBJ1-2; the D is unclear. The germline V gene has CDR1 GTSNPN and CDR2 SVGIG (reference sequence). Trimming left V 0 bases short and J 8 bases short, with 10 bases between. The CDR3 has 12 amino acids. CDR3 sequence reads: CAWSVLSRGYTF. The CDR3 nucleotides are TGTGCCTGGAGTGTATTGTCAAGGGGCTACACCTTC.

Notes on this clone: Other DNA sequences in this sample translate to the same CDR3. The rearrangement joins TRBV6-5 to TRBJ1-5; D unclear. The CDR3 runs 13 residues. Germline V gene lookup returns CDR1 MNHEY and CDR2 SVGAGI. The V gene lost 0 bases and the J gene lost 3 bases, with 3 bases spanning the gap. In DNA, the CDR3 is TGTGCCAGCAGTTACTCGTACAATCAGCCCCAGCATTTT. As protein: CASSYSYNQPQHF.